The rows below give T cell receptor beta chains drawn from one sample of a study of cytomegalovirus exposure and HLA in healthy donors. Measured with immunoSEQ multiplex PCR; TCRdb has only the in-frame clones, and not every one. The profile covers under 100,000 clones, with 70% appearing a single time and about 15% taken by the ten largest. Sequencing input: PBMCs. All receptors come from a woman between 45 and 65 years old in good health and CMV-seropositive. Each CDR3 is given with its conserved first and last residue. D genes are given only for firm matches. For some rows the clone size is stated as once, few or many, or as a class when expanded; others skip it.

CDR3	DNA	D	size	length	J	V
CASSKLGSSGNTIYF	TGTGCCAGCAGTAAGCTGGGCAGCTCTGGAAACACCATATATTTT	-	-	15	TRBJ1-3	TRBV6-5
CASSSIPTPRYEQYF	TGTGCCAGCAGTTCAATACCAACCCCACGGTACGAGCAGTACTTC	-	-	15	TRBJ2-7	TRBV27
CASSLAGGARPQHF	TGTGCCAGCAGCTTGGCCGGCGGGGCTCGGCCCCAGCATTTT	-	once	14	TRBJ1-5	TRBV5-6
CASSFDRFTDTQYF	TGTGCCAGCAGCTTTGACAGATTCACAGATACGCAGTATTTT	-	-	14	TRBJ2-3	TRBV5-4
CASSLQGSKETQYF	TGCGCCAGCAGCCTGCAGGGAAGTAAGGAGACCCAGTACTTC	-	-	14	TRBJ2-5	TRBV5-1
CARSTDRDEQYF	TGTGCCAGAAGCACAGACAGGGACGAGCAGTACTTC	TRBD1	-	12	TRBJ2-7	TRBV5-3
CASSLGVLISYNEQFF	TGTGCCAGCAGCTTAGGAGTTCTAATCTCCTACAATGAGCAGTTCTTC	-	-	16	TRBJ2-1	TRBV7-9
CASLGGTAYGYTF	TGTGCCAGCCTCGGAGGGACAGCTTATGGCTACACCTTC	TRBD1	-	13	TRBJ1-2	TRBV28
CASSLANSFEQYF	TGTGCCAGCAGCTTAGCGAACTCCTTCGAGCAGTACTTC	-	-	13	TRBJ2-7	TRBV7-9
CASSLVVRGGDGYTF	TGTGCCAGCAGCTTAGTCGTTCGCGGGGGCGACGGCTACACCTTC	-	-	15	TRBJ1-2	TRBV7-2
CASSLEVRRGSGNTIYF	TGTGCCAGCAGCTTAGAGGTCCGCAGGGGCTCTGGAAACACCATATATTTT	-	-	17	TRBJ1-3	TRBV7-2
CASSFTSGARNIQYF	TGTGCCAGCAGTTTTACGAGCGGGGCGAGAAACATTCAGTACTTC	TRBD2	-	15	TRBJ2-4	TRBV28
CASRYGAYEQYF	TGTGCCAGCAGGTACGGGGCCTACGAGCAGTACTTC	-	once	12	TRBJ2-7	TRBV2
CASSRRRGLAGAREQYF	TGCGCCAGCAGCCGGCGAAGGGGACTAGCGGGAGCAAGGGAGCAGTACTTC	TRBD2	-	17	TRBJ2-7	TRBV5-1
CASSWGVGETQYF	TGTGCCAGCAGTTGGGGGGTGGGGGAGACCCAGTACTTC	-	-	13	TRBJ2-5	TRBV27
CASSTGQGWNEQFF	TGTGCCAGTAGTACGGGACAGGGTTGGAATGAGCAGTTCTTC	TRBD1	-	14	TRBJ2-1	TRBV19
CASSHSSGANVLTF	TGCGCCAGCAGCCACTCGTCTGGGGCCAACGTCCTGACTTTC	-	few	14	TRBJ2-6	TRBV10-1
CSVHTGTSGTGEQFF	TGCAGCGTCCATACCGGGACTAGCGGGACCGGTGAGCAGTTCTTC	TRBD2	-	15	TRBJ2-1	TRBV29-1
CSVLVGANVLTF	TGCAGCGTTCTCGTCGGGGCCAACGTCCTGACTTTC	-	-	12	TRBJ2-6	TRBV29-1
CASSGKDRLQETQYF	TGTGCCAGCAGTGGGAAGGACAGACTCCAAGAGACCCAGTACTTC	-	once	15	TRBJ2-5	TRBV6-1
CASSVGGQTQYF	TGTGCCAGCAGCGTAGGGGGGCAGACCCAGTACTTC	-	few	12	TRBJ2-5	TRBV9
CASSREISPTGGAQETQYF	TGTGCCAGCTCAAGGGAAATATCACCTACAGGGGGGGCCCAAGAGACCCAGTACTTC	-	-	19	TRBJ2-5	TRBV18
CASSITGTGGFTEQYF	TGTGCCAGTAGTATTACCGGGACAGGGGGCTTTACCGAGCAGTACTTC	TRBD1	-	16	TRBJ2-7	TRBV19
CASSLRLAGYDEQYF	TGTGCCAGCAGCCTAAGACTAGCGGGATATGACGAGCAGTACTTC	TRBD2	-	15	TRBJ2-7	TRBV11-1
CASSIWQNHEKLFF	TGTGCCAGTAGTATCTGGCAGAACCATGAAAAACTGTTTTTT	-	-	14	TRBJ1-4	TRBV19
CASKQDRGLNTEAFF	TGTGCCAGCAAACAAGACAGGGGTCTGAACACTGAAGCTTTCTTT	TRBD1	-	15	TRBJ1-1	TRBV7-9
CASSEIPKGVNTGELFF	TGTGCCAGCAGTGAAATTCCGAAGGGGGTGAACACCGGGGAGCTGTTTTTT	-	-	17	TRBJ2-2	TRBV6-1
CASSAISGLGPGNTIYF	TGTGCCAGCAGCGCCATCTCAGGGCTAGGCCCTGGAAACACCATATATTTT	-	-	17	TRBJ1-3	TRBV28
CASGDLVSYNEQFF	TGTGCCAGCGGCGACCTAGTCTCCTACAATGAGCAGTTCTTC	-	-	14	TRBJ2-1	TRBV2
CASSLALMGQVYEQYF	TGTGCCAGCAGCTTAGCTTTGATGGGACAGGTCTACGAGCAGTACTTC	TRBD1	few	16	TRBJ2-7	TRBV7-9
CASTGTGGLQPQHF	TGTGCCAGTACCGGGACAGGGGGCTTACAGCCCCAGCATTTT	TRBD1	-	14	TRBJ1-5	TRBV19
CASRQDHSGNTIYF	TGCGCCAGTAGACAGGATCACTCTGGAAACACCATATATTTT	-	-	14	TRBJ1-3	TRBV5-1
CTSSSRTRTSVYEQYF	TGTACCAGTAGTTCCCGAACCCGGACTAGCGTATACGAGCAGTACTTC	TRBD2	few	16	TRBJ2-7	TRBV19
CASLSSRGWGTDTQYF	TGTGCCAGCCTTTCCTCCAGGGGGTGGGGCACAGATACGCAGTATTTT	TRBD1	-	16	TRBJ2-3	TRBV28
CASSLEGQSNEQFF	TGTGCCAGCAGCTTAGAGGGGCAGTCCAATGAGCAGTTCTTC	-	-	14	TRBJ2-1	TRBV7-7
CASSPGTGAPRSNF	TGTGCCAGCAGTCCAGGGACAGGTGCCCCTCGGTCGAACTTC	TRBD1	-	14	TRBJ2-7	TRBV2
CASSNTGQERREKLFF	TGCGCCAGCAGTAACACCGGACAGGAGAGGCGAGAAAAACTGTTTTTT	TRBD1	-	16	TRBJ1-4	TRBV10-1
CASRPTSGTLSYEQYF	TGTGCCAGCAGACCTACTAGCGGGACCCTCTCCTACGAGCAGTACTTC	TRBD2	-	16	TRBJ2-7	TRBV14
CASSARQGMGNTIYF	TGTGCCAGTAGTGCCCGACAGGGGATGGGAAACACCATATATTTT	TRBD1	-	15	TRBJ1-3	TRBV19
CASSPLAGVGEQFF	TGTGCCAGCAGCCCCCTAGCGGGAGTAGGTGAGCAGTTCTTC	TRBD2	few	14	TRBJ2-1	TRBV11-1
CASSSGPEKETQYF	TGTGCCAGCAGCAGCGGACCTGAGAAGGAGACCCAGTACTTC	-	-	14	TRBJ2-5	TRBV5-6
CASSFWRVTNSPLHF	TGTGCCAGCAGCTTTTGGAGGGTAACAAATTCACCCCTCCACTTT	-	-	15	TRBJ1-6	TRBV5-6
CASSYEGLVGTGELFF	TGTGCCAGCAGTTACGAGGGACTAGTGGGGACCGGGGAGCTGTTTTTT	TRBD2	-	16	TRBJ2-2	TRBV6-5
CASSQSRGGTGYTF	TGCGCCAGCAGTCAATCGCGGGGCGGGACCGGCTACACCTTC	-	-	14	TRBJ1-2	TRBV23-1
CASRGLGGRGGYTF	TGTGCCAGCAGGGGATTGGGGGGGCGCGGTGGCTACACCTTC	-	once	14	TRBJ1-2	TRBV13